This T cell receptor (beta chain) was identified in a study of blood T cell repertoires in COVID-19. The V and J ends lost 5 bases and 5 bases, in that order; junction bases with no gene match: 7. From germline, CDR1 is SEHNR and CDR2 FQNEAQ (reference sequence). CDR3 length: 16 residues. Libraries were prepared by immunoSEQ multiplex PCR; TCRdb keeps only in-frame clonotypes and omits some of them. The table records fewer than 250,000 clones, about four fifths of them present only once. This TCR came from a man aged 45-65 years with acute or convalescent COVID-19. Sequencing used peripheral blood. This chain joins TRBV7-9 and TRBJ2-2, with 11 bases identical to TRBD1. This chain's CDR3 is CASSLGQGAVTGELFF. In DNA form, the CDR3 reads TGTGCCAGCAGCCTCGGACAGGGGGCAGTAACCGGGGAGCTGTTTTTT.